The 9 T cell receptor beta chains reported below all come from one sample, sequenced in a study of T-cell reconstitution after alpha-beta-depleted transplantation in children. Construction of the TCRbeta library involved unique molecular identifiers. TCRdb redid the calling of the PCR reads with MiXCR, one entry per CDR3 protein. Of around 500,000 distinct CDR3 sequences listed, about 12% are singletons. The input for sequencing was PBMCs from the stem cell graft donor, taken from the stem cell graft. The receptors derive from a human donor who donated a stem cell graft to a child with combined immunodeficiency.

The rearrangement links TRBV29-1 to TRBJ2-5, with 9 bases aligning to TRBD1. From germline, CDR1 is SQVTM and CDR2 ANQGSEA. Trimming removed 4 bases from V and 5 bases from J; junction bases left unmatched: 8. There are 14 residues in the CDR3. CDR3 nucleotide sequence: TGCAGCGTTGCCTTCAGGACAGGGGTCGAGACCCAGTACTTC. Protein: CSVAFRTGVETQYF.

This clonotype has a handful of counts. The gene calls are TRBV3-1 and TRBJ2-5, with TRBD2 matching over 12 bases. J gave up 1 base and V 4 bases, and 13 bases lay outside the gene matches. CDR3 length: 19 residues. CDR1 is LGHDT, CDR2 YNNKEL, per germline (reference sequence). CDR3 loop: CASSLHRLAGAPPQETQYF. CDR3 in DNA: TGTGCCAGCAGCCTCCACCGACTAGCGGGAGCACCACCCCAAGAGACCCAGTACTTC.

This clonotype was picked up a small number of times. The chain combines TRBV6-2 or TRBV6-3 with TRBJ1-5; D unresolved. Germline assignment: CDR1 MNHEY and CDR2 SVGEGT. The ends were cut back, 0 bases at V and 5 bases at J, with 8 bases in the middle. The CDR3 covers 14 residues. CDR3 residues: CASSYSTGYQPQHF. CDR3 sequence (DNA): TGTGCCAGCAGTTACTCGACTGGGTATCAGCCCCAGCATTTT.

This chain uses TRBV20-1 with TRBJ2-2; D gene uncertain. Trimming took off 0 bases at V and 2 bases at J, with 7 bases between the two ends. The length of the CDR3 is 14 residues. The germline V gene encodes CDR1 DFQATT and CDR2 SNEGSKA (reference sequence). The CDR3 spells CSARDSDNTGELFF. The CDR3 nucleotides read TGCAGTGCTAGAGATTCGGATAACACCGGGGAGCTGTTTTTT.

The V call is TRBV23-1, the J call TRBJ2-7; a possible D gene is TRBD1 (5 bases). TRBV23-1 is flagged as an ORF with uncertain function. The CDR3 sequence is 14 residues long. V was cut by 2 bases and J by 1 base, with 9 bases left in between. CDR3: CASSQADTSYEQYF. The CDR3 nucleotides are TGCGCCAGCAGTCAAGCGGACACGTCCTACGAGCAGTACTTC.

This chain connects TRBV10-3 to TRBJ2-1, with TRBD2 identical over 13 bases. The CDR3 extends over 19 amino acids. With 0 bases clipped from V and 4 bases from J, the junction kept 9 bases outside the gene matches. Germline assignment: CDR1 ENHRY and CDR2 SYGVKD. Here the CDR3 DNA reads TGTGCCATCAGTGAGTCTCCGGGACTAGCGGGGCCCCCTTACAATGAGCAGTTCTTC. It specifies CAISESPGLAGPPYNEQFF.

This clonotype was seen many times. The rearrangement uses TRBV9 and TRBJ2-7; D is unresolved. The V and J ends lost 2 bases and 4 bases respectively, with 13 bases between them. The CDR3 loop spans 14 amino acids. Germline V gene data show CDR1 as SGDLS and CDR2 as YYNGEE. CDR3 sequence: CASSVANGWYEQYF. DNA for the CDR3: TGTGCCAGCAGCGTCGCCAACGGGTGGTACGAGCAGTACTTC.

V and J are TRBV4-3 and TRBJ2-2; no firm D call. V was clipped by 4 bases and J by 1 base, with 10 bases between them. This CDR3 is built from 15 residues. Per the germline V gene, CDR1 is LGHNA and CDR2 is YSLEER. The CDR3 nucleotides read TGCGCCAGCAGCCCCTCCCCAGGGAACACCGGGGAGCTGTTTTTT. Encoded protein: CASSPSPGNTGELFF.

This clonotype was detected only a few times. The V and J genes are TRBV9 and TRBJ2-1; TRBD2 aligns across 9 bases. This CDR3 is 15 amino acids long. The V gene end was trimmed by 4 bases and the J gene end by 4 bases; junction bases not matched to a gene: 6. Germline CDR1 SGDLS, CDR2 YYNGEE. The CDR3 sequence: CASSPPSGIYNEQFF. The CDR3 region has the DNA TGTGCCAGCAGCCCGCCTAGCGGGATATACAATGAGCAGTTCTTC.